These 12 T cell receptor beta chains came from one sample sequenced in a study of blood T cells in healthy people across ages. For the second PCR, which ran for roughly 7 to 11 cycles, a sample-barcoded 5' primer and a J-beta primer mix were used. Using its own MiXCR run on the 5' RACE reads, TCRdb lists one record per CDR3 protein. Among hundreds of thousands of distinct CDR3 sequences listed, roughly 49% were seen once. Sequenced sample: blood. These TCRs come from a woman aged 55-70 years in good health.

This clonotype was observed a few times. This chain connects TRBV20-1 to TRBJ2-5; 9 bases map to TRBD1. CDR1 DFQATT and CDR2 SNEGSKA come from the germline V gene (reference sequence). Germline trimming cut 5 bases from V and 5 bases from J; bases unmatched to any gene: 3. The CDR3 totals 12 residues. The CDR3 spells CSAPGTGETQYF. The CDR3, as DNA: TGCAGTGCTCCCGGGACAGGGGAGACCCAGTACTTC.

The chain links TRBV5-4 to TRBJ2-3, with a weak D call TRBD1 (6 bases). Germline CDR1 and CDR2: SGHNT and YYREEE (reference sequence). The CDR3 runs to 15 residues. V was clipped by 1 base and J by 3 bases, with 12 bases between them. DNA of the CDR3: TGTGCCAGCAGCTTGTTGCACAGGGCAACAGATACGCAGTATTTT. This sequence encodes CASSLLHRATDTQYF.

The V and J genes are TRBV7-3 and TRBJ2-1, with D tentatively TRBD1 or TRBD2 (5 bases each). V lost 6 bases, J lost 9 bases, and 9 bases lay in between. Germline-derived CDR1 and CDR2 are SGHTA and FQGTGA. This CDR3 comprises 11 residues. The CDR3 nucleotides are TGTGCCAGCAGGTCAGGGACTGAGCAGTTCTTC. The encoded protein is CASRSGTEQFF.

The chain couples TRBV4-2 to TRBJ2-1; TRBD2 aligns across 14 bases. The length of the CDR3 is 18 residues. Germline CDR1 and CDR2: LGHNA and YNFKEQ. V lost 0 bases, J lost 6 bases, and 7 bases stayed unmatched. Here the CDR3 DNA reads TGTGCCAGCAGCCAAGATCTACCCGGGACTAGCGGGGGCAATGAGCAGTTCTTC. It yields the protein CASSQDLPGTSGGNEQFF.

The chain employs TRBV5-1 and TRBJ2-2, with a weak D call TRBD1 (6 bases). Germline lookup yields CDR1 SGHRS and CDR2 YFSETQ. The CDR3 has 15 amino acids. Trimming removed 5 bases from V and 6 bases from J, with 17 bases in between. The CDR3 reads CASRGTGNSAGELFF. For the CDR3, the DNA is TGCGCCAGCAGAGGCACAGGGAATTCTGCCGGGGAGCTGTTTTTT. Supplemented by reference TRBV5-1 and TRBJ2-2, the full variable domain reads KAGVTQTPRYLIKTRGQQVTLSCSPISGHRSVSWYQQTPGQGLQFLFEYFSETQRNKGNFPGRFSGRQFSNSRSEMNVSTLELGDSALYLCASRGTGNSAGELFFGEGSRLTVL.

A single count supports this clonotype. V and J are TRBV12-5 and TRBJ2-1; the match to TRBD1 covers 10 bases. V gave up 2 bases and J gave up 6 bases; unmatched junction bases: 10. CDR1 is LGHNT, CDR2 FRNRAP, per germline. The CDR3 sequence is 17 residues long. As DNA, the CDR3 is TGTGCTAGTGGTTTGACCCTGACAGGGGGCAATCCCAATGAGCAGTTCTTC. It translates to CASGLTLTGGNPNEQFF.

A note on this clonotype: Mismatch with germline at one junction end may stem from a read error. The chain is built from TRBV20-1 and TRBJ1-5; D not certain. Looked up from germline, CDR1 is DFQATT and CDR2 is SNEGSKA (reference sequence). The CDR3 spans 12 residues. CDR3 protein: CIARSYYQPQHF. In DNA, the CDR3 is TGCATTGCTAGGTCGTATTATCAGCCCCAGCATTTT.

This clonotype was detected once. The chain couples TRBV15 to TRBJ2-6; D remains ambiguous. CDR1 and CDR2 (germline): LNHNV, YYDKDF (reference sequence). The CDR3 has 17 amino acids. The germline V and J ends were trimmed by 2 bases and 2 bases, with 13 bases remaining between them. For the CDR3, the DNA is TGTGCCACCAGCAGAACCCCTGACGTTGCTGGGGCCAACGTCCTGACTTTC. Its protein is CATSRTPDVAGANVLTF.

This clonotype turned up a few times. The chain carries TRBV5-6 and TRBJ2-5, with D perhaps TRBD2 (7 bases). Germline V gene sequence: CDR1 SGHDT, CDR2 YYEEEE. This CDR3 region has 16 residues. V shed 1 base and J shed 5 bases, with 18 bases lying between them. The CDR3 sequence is CASSLFGGSDRETQYF. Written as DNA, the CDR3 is TGTGCCAGCAGCTTGTTCGGCGGGAGCGACAGGGAGACCCAGTACTTC.

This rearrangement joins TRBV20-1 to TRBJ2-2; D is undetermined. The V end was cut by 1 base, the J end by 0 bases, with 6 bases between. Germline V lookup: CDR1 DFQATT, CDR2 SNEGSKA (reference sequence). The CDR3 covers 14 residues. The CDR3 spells CSARVRTNTGELFF. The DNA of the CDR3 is TGCAGTGCTAGAGTCAGGACGAACACCGGGGAGCTGTTTTTT.

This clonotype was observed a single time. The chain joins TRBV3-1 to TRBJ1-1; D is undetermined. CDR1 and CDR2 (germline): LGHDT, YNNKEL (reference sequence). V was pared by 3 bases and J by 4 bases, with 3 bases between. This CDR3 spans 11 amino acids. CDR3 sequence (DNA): TGTGCCAGCAGCCAGCTCACTGAAGCTTTCTTT. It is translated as CASSQLTEAFF. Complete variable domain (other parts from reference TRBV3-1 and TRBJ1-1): DTAVSQTPKYLVTQMGNDKSIKCEQNLGHDTMYWYKQDSKKFLKIMFSYNNKELIINETVPNRFSPKSPDKAHLNLHINSLELGDSAVYFCASSQLTEAFFGQGTRLTVV.

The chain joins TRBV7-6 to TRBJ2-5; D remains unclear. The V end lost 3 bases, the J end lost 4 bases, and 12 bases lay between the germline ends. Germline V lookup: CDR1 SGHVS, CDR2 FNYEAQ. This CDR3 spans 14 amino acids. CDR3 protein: CASSFNTARETQYF. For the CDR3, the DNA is TGTGCCAGCAGCTTTAATACGGCTCGAGAGACCCAGTACTTC.